Listed below are T cell receptor beta chains from one sample, sequenced in a study of T cell responses to AZD1222 COVID-19 vaccine. Using immunoSEQ multiplex PCR, the repertoire was profiled, and TCRdb retains in-frame clones only, with some absent. The sample includes around 110,000 clones, roughly 88% of them seen just once. This material consisted of peripheral blood, taken on day 0 of MenACWY control vaccination. These receptors were collected from an adult in good health. Each CDR3 is given with its conserved first and last residue. A D gene is named only where the DNA matches it firmly. A clone size is listed for some rows: how often the clone was seen (once, few, many), or a class if it is expanded.

d_call j_call v_call clone_size cdr3_nt cdr3_aa
NA TRBJ2-1 TRBV9 NA TGTGCCAGCAGCGTCGGATACAATGAGCAGTTCTTC CASSVGYNEQFF
TRBD1 TRBJ2-3 TRBV28 NA TGTGCCAGCAGTTCACCCCGACAGGGGGCCACAGATACGCAGTATTTT CASSSPRQGATDTQYF
TRBD1 TRBJ1-2 TRBV4-2 NA TGTGCCAGCAGCCAAGATATGGGACAGGGGAATGGCTACACCTTC CASSQDMGQGNGYTF
NA TRBJ2-5 TRBV10-3 NA TGTGCCATCAGTGGTGGGCAAGGGGCCGAGACCCAGTACTTC CAISGGQGAETQYF
TRBD2 TRBJ2-6 TRBV19 NA TGTGCCAGTAGTGGACTAGCGGGGGTCCGCTCTGGGGCCAACGTCCTGACTTTC CASSGLAGVRSGANVLTF
NA TRBJ2-2 TRBV7-2 NA TGTGCCAGCAGCCATACCACGCTATCGAACACCGGGGAGCTGTTTTTT CASSHTTLSNTGELFF
TRBD2 TRBJ2-1 TRBV6-2/TRBV6-3 NA TGTGCCAGCAGTTCCCCCGCTAGCGGGGGACCTTACAATGAGCAGTTCTTC CASSSPASGGPYNEQFF
NA TRBJ1-1 TRBV5-1 NA TGCGCCAGCAGTAGGGGGATTGAGACTGAAGCTTTCTTT CASSRGIETEAFF
TRBD1 TRBJ2-7 TRBV19 once TGTGCCAGTAGTATAGACCACAGGGGGAGCTCCTACGAGCAGTACTTC CASSIDHRGSSYEQYF
TRBD1 TRBJ1-4 TRBV9 NA TGTGCCAGCAGCGTTGAACAGGGGATGGGGAATGAAAAACTGTTTTTT CASSVEQGMGNEKLFF
NA TRBJ2-6 TRBV7-9 NA TGTGCCAGCAGCTTAATACGGTACTCTGGGGCCAACGTCCTGACTTTC CASSLIRYSGANVLTF
NA TRBJ2-1 TRBV5-5 NA TGTGCCAGCAGCTCCAGAGGGAGTTGGCAGTTCTTC CASSSRGSWQFF
NA TRBJ2-1 TRBV11-3 NA TGTGCCAGCAGCTTAGTCGGATCAAAGGGGACTGAGCAGTTCTTC CASSLVGSKGTEQFF
NA TRBJ1-6 TRBV18 NA TGTGCCAGCTCGTCCGGGACAAATTCACCCCTCCACTTT CASSSGTNSPLHF
TRBD1 TRBJ1-1 TRBV28 NA TGTGCCAGCAGTCTCGGACAGGGTGAAGCTTTCTTT CASSLGQGEAFF
NA TRBJ2-2 TRBV19 NA TGTGCCAGCTGTTGGACAGCAAACACCGGGGAGCTGTTTTTT CASCWTANTGELFF
NA TRBJ2-1 TRBV14 NA TGTGCCAGCAGCCAAGGGTACAGTTACAATGAGCAGTTCTTC CASSQGYSYNEQFF
NA TRBJ1-6 TRBV7-8 NA TGTGCCAGCAGCTTAGCCGTAGTCCCTAATTCACCCCTCCACTTT CASSLAVVPNSPLHF
NA TRBJ2-7 TRBV11-2 NA TGTGCCAGCAGCATCCCTGCGGGGCGCTCCTACGAGCAGTACTTC CASSIPAGRSYEQYF
NA TRBJ1-2 TRBV10-3 NA TGTGCCATCAAGGACACCCGGACTAACTATGGCTACACCTTC CAIKDTRTNYGYTF
NA TRBJ2-1 TRBV6-5 NA TGTGCCAGCCGTCCGGGGATACGGGATGAGCAGTTCTTC CASRPGIRDEQFF
NA TRBJ2-2 TRBV30 NA TGTGCCTGGAGTAGAGGGACCAGGTTAAACACCGGGGAGCTGTTTTTT CAWSRGTRLNTGELFF
TRBD2 TRBJ2-3 TRBV7-2 NA TGTGCCAGCAGCTTCGGGACTAGCGATCTAGATACGCAGTATTTT CASSFGTSDLDTQYF
NA TRBJ1-2 TRBV27 NA TGTGCCAGCAGTTTGAGTCAGGCTTATGGCTACACCTTC CASSLSQAYGYTF
TRBD1 TRBJ1-2 TRBV28 NA TGTGCCAGCAGTCCCGGGACAGGGGGAAGAGGTGAGGGCTACACCTTC CASSPGTGGRGEGYTF
NA TRBJ1-6 TRBV6-2/TRBV6-3 NA TGTGCCAGCAGCAGGGCACATTCACCCCTCCACTTT CASSRAHSPLHF
TRBD1 TRBJ1-2 TRBV3-1/TRBV3-2 NA TGTGCCAGCAGCCAAGGAAGGGGACAGGGGGCCTTTGGCTACACCTTC CASSQGRGQGAFGYTF
NA TRBJ1-2 TRBV5-6 NA TGTGCCAGCAGCTGGGGGAGCTATGGCTACACCTTC CASSWGSYGYTF
TRBD1 TRBJ2-1 TRBV18 NA TGTGCCAGCTCGGGACAGGGCGACATCGGACGGGGGGAGCAGTTCTTC CASSGQGDIGRGEQFF
NA TRBJ2-1 TRBV4-2 NA TGTGCCAGCAGCCGAACCCGGGACGCATACTACAATGAGCAGTTCTTC CASSRTRDAYYNEQFF
NA TRBJ1-6 TRBV4-3 NA TGCGCCAGCAGCCAAGACAGGGTTGGCAATTCACCCCTCCACTTT CASSQDRVGNSPLHF
NA TRBJ2-4 TRBV3-1/TRBV3-2 NA TGTGCCAGCAGCCCCCGTACTTCACTAATAGCCAAAAACATTCAGTACTTC CASSPRTSLIAKNIQYF
NA TRBJ1-1 TRBV6-6 NA TGTGCCAGCAGTACGAACACTGAAGCTTTCTTT CASSTNTEAFF
NA TRBJ2-1 TRBV6-5 NA TGTGCCAGCAGTTCAAAATTCAGGGGCCGGAATGAGCAGTTCTTC CASSSKFRGRNEQFF
NA TRBJ2-7 TRBV5-4 once TGTGCCAGCAGCTTCGGACTGGCCGAGCAGTACTTC CASSFGLAEQYF
NA TRBJ2-5 TRBV19 NA TGTGCCAGTAGTATAGGGCTGTTGGAGACCCAGTACTTC CASSIGLLETQYF
NA TRBJ1-5 TRBV19 NA TGTGCCAGTAGTATAGGAATGGGAAATCAGCCCCAGCATTTT CASSIGMGNQPQHF
TRBD1 TRBJ2-7 TRBV4-2 NA TGTGCCAGCAGCCGGGAAACAGGGGGTCTCTACGAGCAGTACTTC CASSRETGGLYEQYF
TRBD1 TRBJ2-7 TRBV14 NA TGTGCCAGCAGCCAAGATTTTAACAGGGGGCCGCCAAGGCCTCCCTACGAGCAGTACTTC CASSQDFNRGPPRPPYEQYF
TRBD1 TRBJ1-1 TRBV6-6 NA TGTGCCAGCAGTCCTTACAGGGGGGGGGCAGGGAACACTGAAGCTTTCTTT CASSPYRGGAGNTEAFF
NA TRBJ2-7 TRBV6-2/TRBV6-3 NA TGTGCCAGCAGTTACTCGAGACCCTACGAGCAGTACTTC CASSYSRPYEQYF
NA TRBJ1-1 TRBV6-2/TRBV6-3 NA TGTGCCAGCAGTTGGAGCTCCAACACTGAAGCTTTCTTT CASSWSSNTEAFF
TRBD1 TRBJ1-5 TRBV2 NA TGTGCCAGCAGTGTGGCGACAGGGTCGGTAGGCAATCAGCCCCAGCATTTT CASSVATGSVGNQPQHF
NA TRBJ2-1 TRBV11-2 NA TGTGCCAGCAGCGCCGACGGGGGGCCGGGAAATGAGCAGTTCTTC CASSADGGPGNEQFF
NA TRBJ1-3 TRBV7-2 NA TGTGCCAGCAGCCCCCAAAGCTCTGGAAACACCATATATTTT CASSPQSSGNTIYF
TRBD1 TRBJ2-7 TRBV19 once TGTGCCAGTAGTACCTTACGACAGGGGGCCAACGAGCAGTACTTC CASSTLRQGANEQYF
NA TRBJ1-4 TRBV5-4 NA TGTGCCAGCAGCTTGGGGGGGGGTTTAGGCGGAGAAAAACTGTTTTTT CASSLGGGLGGEKLFF
TRBD1 TRBJ1-2 TRBV4-2 NA TGTGCCAGCAGCCCAGACTCAGGCAGGGGGGGCTTCGGCTACACCTTC CASSPDSGRGGFGYTF
NA TRBJ2-7 TRBV5-6 NA TGTGCCAGCAGCTGGGCTAAGGCCGGGCTAGTAACCTACGAGCAGTACTTC CASSWAKAGLVTYEQYF
TRBD1 TRBJ1-1 TRBV7-2 once TGTGCCAGCAGCCAACAGGGGGTGAACACTGAAGCTTTCTTT CASSQQGVNTEAFF
NA TRBJ1-5 TRBV6-5 NA TGTGCCAGCAAGTTAAACCGAGCGGGACAGCCCCAGCATTTT CASKLNRAGQPQHF
NA TRBJ1-1 TRBV19 NA TGTGCCAGTGTAGGGTCCCCGGTGTTGGCTTTCTTT CASVGSPVLAFF
NA TRBJ1-6 TRBV9 NA TGTGCCAGCAGTTCTAATCCAGGTTCACCCCTCCACTTT CASSSNPGSPLHF